The 27 T cell receptor beta chains below all came from one sample that was sequenced in a study of shared clonotypes between healthy human individuals. Assay: immunoSEQ multiplex PCR; the TCRdb copy retains only in-frame clones and omits some. The sample has approximately 2,200,000 clones; approximately 94% are singletons. Only CD45RO-negative cells positively selected for CCR7 counted as naive CD8 cells, so terminally differentiated effector memory CD45RA+ cells were excluded. The material sequenced was naive CD8+ T cells from PBMCs. These receptors all stem from a man aged 18 to 35 in good health. Some clones in this sample may be carry-over from other donors' samples.

The V call is TRBV28, the J call TRBJ1-1; D possibly corresponds to TRBD1 (6 bases). The V end was cut by 7 bases, the J end by 4 bases, with 16 bases between. Germline assignment: CDR1 MDHEN and CDR2 SYDVKM. The CDR3 is 14 residues long. CDR3 loop: CASTWGGPGTEAFF. CDR3 nucleotides: TGTGCCAGCACCTGGGGGGGGCCGGGCACTGAAGCTTTCTTT. Complete variable domain (other parts from reference TRBV28 and TRBJ1-1): DVKVTQSSRYLVKRTGEKVFLECVQDMDHENMFWYRQDPGLGLRLIYFSYDVKMKEKGDIPEGYSVSREKKERFSLILESASTNQTSMYLCASTWGGPGTEAFFGQGTRLTVV.

V gene TRBV27 combines with J gene TRBJ2-7; D remains ambiguous. V shed 7 bases and J shed 3 bases, with 19 bases lying between them. The CDR3 consists of 15 residues. Germline values: CDR1 MNHEY, CDR2 SMNVEV (reference sequence). CDR3 sequence (DNA): TGTGCCAGCACCCTGAGTGCCCGAAACCTCTACGAGCAGTACTTC. Its protein product is CASTLSARNLYEQYF.

The V and J genes are TRBV29-1 and TRBJ2-7; no definite D call. The CDR3 extends over 14 amino acids. From germline, CDR1 is SQVTM and CDR2 ANQGSEA. Trimming pared 0 bases from V and 0 bases from J, leaving 9 bases between. CDR3 nucleotide sequence: TGCAGCGTTGAAGATAAGTCCAACTCCTACGAGCAGTACTTC. This sequence encodes CSVEDKSNSYEQYF.

This clone appeared a single time. The V gene is TRBV4-1, the J gene TRBJ2-5; D possibly uses TRBD1 or TRBD2 (5 bases each). This CDR3 contains 15 residues. CDR1 and CDR2 from the germline V gene are MGHRA and YSYEKL. With 1 base removed from V and 2 bases from J, the gap between germline ends came to 11 bases. CDR3 sequence: CASSQVPGPQETQYF. CDR3 DNA: TGCGCCAGCAGCCAAGTCCCGGGGCCACAAGAGACCCAGTACTTC.

The CDR3 bases are TGTGCCAGCAGTTCCACCTTACCAATAGGGGCCTCTGGGGCCAACGTCCTGACTTTC. This encodes CASSSTLPIGASGANVLTF. The chain links TRBV27 to TRBJ2-6, with a possible D match to TRBD1 (5 bases). The germline V and J ends were trimmed by 4 bases and 0 bases, with 19 bases remaining between them. Germline V gene lookup returns CDR1 MNHEY and CDR2 SMNVEV (reference sequence). The CDR3 length is 19 residues.

Regarding this clone: Other DNA sequences in the same sample also yield this CDR3. The chain employs TRBV9 and TRBJ1-3, with D perhaps matching TRBD1 (6 bases). The CDR3 totals 14 residues. Per germline, CDR1 SGDLS and CDR2 YYNGEE. V gave up 7 bases and J gave up 0 bases, with 11 bases separating them. The CDR3 region is CASRGQSSGNTIYF. The DNA of the CDR3 is TGTGCCAGCCGAGGACAGTCCTCTGGAAACACCATATATTTT.

The chain uses TRBV5-5 and TRBJ2-3, with D possibly matching TRBD2 (6 bases). V gave up 2 bases and J gave up 5 bases, with 12 bases separating them. There are 14 residues in the CDR3. CDR1 is SGHKS and CDR2 is YYEKEE in the germline V gene (reference sequence). Here the CDR3 DNA reads TGTGCCAGCAGCTTCGCGGGAAGGGTAGATACGCAGTATTTT. Its protein product is CASSFAGRVDTQYF.

The chain has TRBV7-9 and TRBJ2-2; TRBD2 aligns across 8 bases. Germline assignment: CDR1 SEHNR and CDR2 FQNEAQ (reference sequence). The CDR3 covers 16 residues. Losses at the gene ends were 0 bases for V and 5 bases for J; bases not matched to a gene: 5. The CDR3 spells CASSLAGTSGTGELFF. CDR3 DNA: TGTGCCAGCAGCTTAGCCGGGACTAGTGGGACCGGGGAGCTGTTTTTT.

On this clone itself: Other DNA sequences within the sample encode an identical CDR3. The V call is TRBV29-1, the J call TRBJ2-2; D is perhaps TRBD1 (5 bases). The CDR3 runs 13 residues. The germline gives CDR1 SQVTM, CDR2 ANQGSEA. Trimming pared 6 bases from V and 2 bases from J, leaving 10 bases between. The CDR3, as DNA: TGCAGCGTAGCTGACAGAAACACCGGGGAGCTGTTTTTT. Amino acids: CSVADRNTGELFF.

J is TRBJ2-3 and V is TRBV29-1, with D possibly matching TRBD2 (5 bases). Per germline, CDR1 SQVTM and CDR2 ANQGSEA. This CDR3 is built from 11 residues. V lost 6 bases, J lost 11 bases, and 15 bases lay in between. The CDR3 protein is CSVKADGRQYF. In DNA, the CDR3 is TGCAGCGTGAAAGCGGACGGACGGCAGTATTTT.

The rearrangement links TRBV27 to TRBJ1-1; D is uncertain. The CDR3 has 14 residues. Trimming removed 6 bases at V and 1 base at J, with 12 bases between. Germline CDR1 and CDR2: MNHEY and SMNVEV (reference sequence). Here the CDR3 DNA reads TGTGCCAGCAGCCTCGGTTTAGGGAACACTGAAGCTTTCTTT. Its protein is CASSLGLGNTEAFF.

The rearrangement joins TRBV2 to TRBJ1-2, with D possibly matching TRBD1 (6 bases). CDR3 length: 14 residues. Deletions cut 6 bases from V and 5 bases from J, with 16 bases between. Germline-derived CDR1 and CDR2 are SNHLY and FYNNEI. The CDR3 loop reads CASSADRFGYGYTF. CDR3 DNA: TGTGCCAGCAGCGCCGACAGGTTTGGGTATGGCTACACCTTC.

V usage is TRBV2 and J usage is TRBJ2-7; D is uncertain. Trimming shortened V by 6 bases and J by 2 bases, and 14 bases separated the two germline ends. CDR3 length: 14 amino acids. The germline CDR1 and CDR2 sequences are SNHLY and FYNNEI. CDR3 loop: CASRGKLQPYEQYF. The CDR3 nucleotides are TGTGCCAGCAGGGGTAAACTCCAGCCCTACGAGCAGTACTTC.

The CDR3 loop reads CASSLSGSSDNEQFF. In nucleotides, the CDR3 is TGTGCCAGCAGTTTAAGCGGGAGTAGCGACAATGAGCAGTTCTTC. V gene TRBV27 combines with J gene TRBJ2-1, with TRBD2 matching over 8 bases. This CDR3 region has 15 residues. Trimming at V came to 2 bases and at J to 5 bases, leaving 5 bases not matched to a gene. Per the germline V gene, CDR1 is MNHEY and CDR2 is SMNVEV (reference sequence).

This sequence joins TRBV9 and TRBJ1-1; TRBD1 aligns across 7 bases. V trimming: 3 bases; J trimming: 0 bases; junction bases outside the gene matches: 5. There are 15 residues in the CDR3. Germline CDR1 reads SGDLS; CDR2 reads YYNGEE. The CDR3: CASSGGDSLNTEAFF. Here the CDR3 DNA reads TGTGCCAGCAGCGGCGGGGACAGCTTGAACACTGAAGCTTTCTTT.

This clone was seen just once. The chain has TRBV5-4 and TRBJ2-1, with no clear D. V gave up 0 bases and J gave up 3 bases, with 16 bases separating them. The CDR3 covers 17 residues. From germline, CDR1 is SGHNT and CDR2 YYREEE (reference sequence). CDR3 residues: CASSLEKGRTYYNEQFF. The CDR3 bases are TGTGCCAGCAGCTTGGAAAAGGGCCGGACGTACTACAATGAGCAGTTCTTC.

The CDR3 spells CASSAQPGGSADEQFF. For the CDR3, the DNA is TGTGCCAGCAGTGCCCAGCCGGGCGGGAGTGCGGATGAGCAGTTCTTC. The chain employs TRBV25-1 and TRBJ2-1; the match to TRBD2 covers 7 bases. Germline loops: CDR1 MGHDK, CDR2 SYGVNS. The CDR3 contains 16 residues. V gave up 4 bases and J gave up 8 bases; unmatched junction bases: 14.

On this clone: This sample also contains other DNA sequences that code for the same CDR3. The chain uses TRBV5-6 and TRBJ1-1; D is ambiguous. CDR1 SGHDT and CDR2 YYEEEE come from the germline V gene. This CDR3 has 11 amino acids. The V end lost 0 bases, the J end lost 8 bases, and 5 bases lay between the germline ends. DNA of the CDR3: TGTGCCAGCAGCTTGGGGCTCGAAGCTTTCTTT. Its translation: CASSLGLEAFF.

This chain uses TRBV27 with TRBJ1-1, with D hard to call. This CDR3 is 12 amino acids long. V was pared by 7 bases and J by 6 bases, with 12 bases between. Germline CDR1 is MNHEY and CDR2 is SMNVEV (reference sequence). In DNA form, the CDR3 reads TGTGCCAGCAAATCCCCGGCTGCTGAAGCTTTCTTT. This gives the protein CASKSPAAEAFF.

The J gene is TRBJ2-5, the V gene TRBV25-1, with unresolved D. Trimming removed 1 base from V and 7 bases from J, with 16 bases in between. The germline V gene has CDR1 MGHDK and CDR2 SYGVNS. The CDR3 extends over 15 amino acids. The CDR3 reads CASSEFTETTGTQYF. The CDR3 bases are TGTGCCAGCAGTGAATTTACTGAGACCACGGGGACCCAGTACTTC.

The V gene is TRBV4-3, the J gene TRBJ1-1; tentatively, D is TRBD1 (5 bases). The CDR3 runs 14 residues. Trimming shortened V by 3 bases and J by 3 bases, and 11 bases separated the two germline ends. From germline, CDR1 is LGHNA and CDR2 YSLEER. The CDR3 DNA follows: TGCGCCAGCAGCCACCGGGGGATTCACACTGAAGCTTTCTTT. Translating it yields CASSHRGIHTEAFF.

The CDR3 nucleotides are TGTGCCAGCTCACCCGAACCGGGGGAAGCTTTCTTT. Protein product: CASSPEPGEAFF. J is TRBJ1-1 and V is TRBV18; D call uncertain. Trimming took off 3 bases at V and 8 bases at J, with 10 bases between the two ends. This CDR3 is built from 12 residues. From germline, CDR1 is KGHSH and CDR2 LQKENI. Drawing the rest from reference TRBV18 and TRBJ1-1, the complete variable domain is NAGVMQNPRHLVRRRGQEARLRCSPMKGHSHVYWYRQLPEEGLKFMVYLQKENIIDESGMPKERFSAEFPKEGPSILRIQQVVRGDSAAYFCASSPEPGEAFFGQGTRLTVV.

This chain uses TRBV30 with TRBJ1-5; D might be TRBD1 (5 bases). V was pared by 2 bases and J by 0 bases, with 11 bases between. CDR1 and CDR2 from the germline V gene are GTSNPN and SVGIG (reference sequence). There are 15 residues in the CDR3. The CDR3 sequence is CAWSRYGGSNQPQHF. The CDR3 nucleotides are TGTGCCTGGAGTCGCTACGGGGGTAGCAATCAGCCCCAGCATTTT. Based on the CDR3 plus reference TRBV30 and TRBJ1-5, the full variable domain is SQTIHQWPATLVQPVGSPLSLECTVEGTSNPNLYWYRQAAGRGLQLLFYSVGIGQISSEVPQNLSASRPQDRQFILSSKKLLLSDSGFYLCAWSRYGGSNQPQHFGDGTRLSIL.

This clone was picked up one time. V is TRBV29-1 and J is TRBJ2-3; TRBD1 might be the D (5 bases). From germline, CDR1 is SQVTM and CDR2 ANQGSEA. Trimming removed 4 bases at V and 5 bases at J, with 19 bases between. The CDR3 runs to 15 residues. CDR3 sequence reads: CSVGFPQGKGDTQYF. The CDR3 DNA reads as TGCAGCGTTGGCTTCCCCCAGGGAAAAGGAGATACGCAGTATTTT.

The genes are TRBV25-1 and TRBJ2-1, with TRBD2 as a possible D gene (6 bases). In germline, CDR1 is MGHDK, CDR2 SYGVNS. The CDR3 runs 17 residues. V was trimmed by 7 bases and J by 8 bases, leaving 27 bases between them. The chain's CDR3 is CASKGFGRGTPSYEQFF. In DNA, the CDR3 is TGTGCCAGCAAAGGGTTTGGACGCGGGACTCCCAGCTATGAGCAGTTCTTC.

As concerns this clone: The sample holds other DNA sequences that translate to the same CDR3. The rearrangement joins TRBV4-1 to TRBJ1-3; 9 bases match TRBD1. The CDR3 runs 15 residues. The germline V gene encodes CDR1 MGHRA and CDR2 YSYEKL. With V trimmed by 4 bases and J by 4 bases, 5 bases remained unmatched. The CDR3 region is CASSLDRGSGNTIYF. CDR3 bases: TGCGCCAGCAGCCTGGACAGGGGTAGCGGAAACACCATATATTTT.

This clone was counted once. The V gene is TRBV9, the J gene TRBJ1-4, with D possibly being TRBD1 (5 bases). V lost 0 bases and J 7 bases, leaving 10 bases between the germline ends. The germline V gene encodes CDR1 SGDLS and CDR2 YYNGEE. The CDR3 length is 14 residues. In DNA, the CDR3 is TGTGCCAGCAGCGTAGGGGACGGCCCTGAAAAACTGTTTTTT. Its translation: CASSVGDGPEKLFF.